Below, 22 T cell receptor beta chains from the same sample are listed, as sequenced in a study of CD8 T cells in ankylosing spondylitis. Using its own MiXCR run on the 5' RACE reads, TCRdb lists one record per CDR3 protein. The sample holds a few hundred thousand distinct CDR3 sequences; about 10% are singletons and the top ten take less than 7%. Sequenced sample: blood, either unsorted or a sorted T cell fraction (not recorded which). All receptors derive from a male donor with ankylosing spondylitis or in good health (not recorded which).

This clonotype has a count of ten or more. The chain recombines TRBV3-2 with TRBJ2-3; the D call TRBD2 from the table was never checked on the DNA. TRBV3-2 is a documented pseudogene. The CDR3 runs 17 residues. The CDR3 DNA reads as TGTGCCAGCAGCCCTAAACCGTCGGGCCCCGGCACAGATACGCAGTATTTT. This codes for CASSPKPSGPGTDTQYF.

The chain's CDR3 is CASSLELLAEVTGELFF. In nucleotides, the CDR3 is TGTGCCAGCAGCTTAGAGCTCCTAGCGGAGGTCACCGGGGAGCTGTTTTTT. The J gene is TRBJ2-2, the V gene TRBV7-2; 7 bases are a match to TRBD2. CDR3 length: 17 residues. Germline assignment: CDR1 SGHTA and CDR2 FQGNSA. The junction had 9 bases not matched to a gene; V was cut back by 1 base and J by 4 bases.

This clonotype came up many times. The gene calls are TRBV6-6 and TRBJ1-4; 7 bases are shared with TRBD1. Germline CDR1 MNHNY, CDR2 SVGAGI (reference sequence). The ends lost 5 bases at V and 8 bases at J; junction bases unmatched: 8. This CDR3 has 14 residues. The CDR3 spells CASSTDRTREKLFF. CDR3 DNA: TGTGCCAGCAGTACGGACAGGACTCGCGAAAAACTGTTTTTT.

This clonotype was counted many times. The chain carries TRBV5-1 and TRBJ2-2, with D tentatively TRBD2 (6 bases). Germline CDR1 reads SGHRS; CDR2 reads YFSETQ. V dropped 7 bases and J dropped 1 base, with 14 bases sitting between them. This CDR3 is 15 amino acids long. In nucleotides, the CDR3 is TGCGCCAGCTCCATTAACGGGGGGAACACCGGGGAGCTGTTTTTT. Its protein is CASSINGGNTGELFF.

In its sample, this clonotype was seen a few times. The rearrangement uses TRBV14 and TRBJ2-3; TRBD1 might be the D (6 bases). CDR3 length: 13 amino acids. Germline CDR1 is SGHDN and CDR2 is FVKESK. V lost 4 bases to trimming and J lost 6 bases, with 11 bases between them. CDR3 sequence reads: CASSPFQGDTQYF. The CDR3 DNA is TGTGCCAGCAGCCCCTTCCAGGGGGATACGCAGTATTTT. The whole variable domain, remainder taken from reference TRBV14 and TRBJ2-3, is EAGVTQFPSHSVIEKGQTVTLRCDPISGHDNLYWYRRVMGKEIKFLLHFVKESKQDESGMPNNRFLAERTGGTYSTLKVQPAELEDSGVYFCASSPFQGDTQYFGPGTRLTVL.

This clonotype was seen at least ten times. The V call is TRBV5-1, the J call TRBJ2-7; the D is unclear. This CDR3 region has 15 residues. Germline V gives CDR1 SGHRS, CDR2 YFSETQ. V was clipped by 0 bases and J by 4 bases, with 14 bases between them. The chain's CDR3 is CASSLALQTSYEQYF. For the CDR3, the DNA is TGCGCCAGCAGCTTGGCCCTCCAGACGTCGTACGAGCAGTACTTC.

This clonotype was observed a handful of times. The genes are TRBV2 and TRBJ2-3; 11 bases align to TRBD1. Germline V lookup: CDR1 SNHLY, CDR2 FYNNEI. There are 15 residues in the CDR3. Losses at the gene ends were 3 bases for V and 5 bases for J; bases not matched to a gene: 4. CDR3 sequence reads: CASSEDRGRQDTQYF. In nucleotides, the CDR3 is TGTGCCAGCAGTGAGGACAGGGGGCGGCAAGATACGCAGTATTTT.

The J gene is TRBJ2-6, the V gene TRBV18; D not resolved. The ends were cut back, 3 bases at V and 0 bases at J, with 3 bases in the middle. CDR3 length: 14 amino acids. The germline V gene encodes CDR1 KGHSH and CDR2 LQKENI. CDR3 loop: CASSPNSGANVLTF. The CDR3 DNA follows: TGTGCCAGCTCACCTAACTCTGGGGCCAACGTCCTGACTTTC.

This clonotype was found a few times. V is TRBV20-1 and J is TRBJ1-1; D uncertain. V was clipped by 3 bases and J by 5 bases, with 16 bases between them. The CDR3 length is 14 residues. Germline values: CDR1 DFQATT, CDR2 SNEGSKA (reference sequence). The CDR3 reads CSARMREEVTEAFF. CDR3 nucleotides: TGCAGTGCTAGGATGCGAGAGGAAGTTACTGAAGCTTTCTTT.

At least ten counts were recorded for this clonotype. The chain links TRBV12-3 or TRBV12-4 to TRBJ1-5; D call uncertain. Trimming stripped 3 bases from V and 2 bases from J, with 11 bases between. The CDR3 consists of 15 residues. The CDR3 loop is CASSFLGRGNQPQHF. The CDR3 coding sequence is TGTGCCAGCAGTTTCCTAGGTCGGGGCAATCAGCCCCAGCATTTT.

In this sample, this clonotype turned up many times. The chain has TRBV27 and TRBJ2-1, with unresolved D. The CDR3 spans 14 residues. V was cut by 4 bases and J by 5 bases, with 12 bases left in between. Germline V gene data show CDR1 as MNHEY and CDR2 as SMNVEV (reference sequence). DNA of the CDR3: TGTGCCAGCAGTTCCCCGGGTCGGCACAATGAGCAGTTCTTC. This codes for CASSSPGRHNEQFF.

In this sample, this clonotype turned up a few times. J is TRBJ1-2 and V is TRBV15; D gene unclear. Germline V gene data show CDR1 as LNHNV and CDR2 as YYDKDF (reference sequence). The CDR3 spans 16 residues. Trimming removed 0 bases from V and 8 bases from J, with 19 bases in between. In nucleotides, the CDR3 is TGTGCCACCAGCAGAGATTTGAGGGTCGGAGATGAAGGCTACACCTTC. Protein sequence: CATSRDLRVGDEGYTF.

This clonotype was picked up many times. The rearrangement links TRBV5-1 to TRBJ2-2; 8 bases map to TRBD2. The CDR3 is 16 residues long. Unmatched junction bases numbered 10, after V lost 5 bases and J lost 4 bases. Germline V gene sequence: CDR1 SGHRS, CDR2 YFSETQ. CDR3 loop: CASSTSGTSTTGELFF. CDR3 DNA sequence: TGCGCCAGCAGTACATCCGGGACTAGTACCACCGGGGAGCTGTTTTTT.

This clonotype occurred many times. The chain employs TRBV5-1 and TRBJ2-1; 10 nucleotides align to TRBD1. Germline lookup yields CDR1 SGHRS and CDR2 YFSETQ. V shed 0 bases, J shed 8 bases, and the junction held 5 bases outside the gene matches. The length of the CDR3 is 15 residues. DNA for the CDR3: TGCGCCAGCAGCTTGGGACAGGGGGCCTTCTATGAGCAGTTCTTC. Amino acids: CASSLGQGAFYEQFF.

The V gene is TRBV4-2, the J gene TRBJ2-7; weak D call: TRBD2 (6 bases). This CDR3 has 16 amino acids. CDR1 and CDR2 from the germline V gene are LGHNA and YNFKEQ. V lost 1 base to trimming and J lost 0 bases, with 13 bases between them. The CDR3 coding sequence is TGTGCCAGCAGCCAAGGGAGGGACTTGGGCTCCTACGAGCAGTACTTC. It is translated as CASSQGRDLGSYEQYF.

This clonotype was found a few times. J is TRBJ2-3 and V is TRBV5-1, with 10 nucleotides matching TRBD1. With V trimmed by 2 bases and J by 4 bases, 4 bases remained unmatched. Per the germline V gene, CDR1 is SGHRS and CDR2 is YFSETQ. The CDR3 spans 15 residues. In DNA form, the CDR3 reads TGCGCCAGCAGCTTCTGGACAGGGGGGGCAGATACGCAGTATTTT. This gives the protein CASSFWTGGADTQYF.

CDR3: CSALLAGQETQYF. The CDR3 nucleotides are TGCAGTGCATTACTAGCGGGGCAAGAGACCCAGTACTTC. This chain joins TRBV20-1 and TRBJ2-5; TRBD2 agrees at 10 bases. CDR1 is DFQATT, CDR2 SNEGSKA, per germline (reference sequence). The CDR3 length is 13 residues. Trimming cost V 6 bases and J 2 bases; bases outside gene matches: 3.

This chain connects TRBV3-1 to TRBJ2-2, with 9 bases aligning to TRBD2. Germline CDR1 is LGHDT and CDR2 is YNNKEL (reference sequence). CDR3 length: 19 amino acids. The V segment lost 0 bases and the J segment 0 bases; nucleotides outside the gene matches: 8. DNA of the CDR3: TGTGCCAGCAGCCAAGAAACTTGGACTAGCGCCCCGAACACCGGGGAGCTGTTTTTT. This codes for CASSQETWTSAPNTGELFF.

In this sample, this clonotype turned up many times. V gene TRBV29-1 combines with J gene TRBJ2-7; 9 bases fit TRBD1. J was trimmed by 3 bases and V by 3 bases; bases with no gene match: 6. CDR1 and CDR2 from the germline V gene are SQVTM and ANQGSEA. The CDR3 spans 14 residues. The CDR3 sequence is CSVDGGTGLYEQYF. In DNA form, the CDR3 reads TGCAGCGTTGACGGAGGGACAGGGCTCTACGAGCAGTACTTC.

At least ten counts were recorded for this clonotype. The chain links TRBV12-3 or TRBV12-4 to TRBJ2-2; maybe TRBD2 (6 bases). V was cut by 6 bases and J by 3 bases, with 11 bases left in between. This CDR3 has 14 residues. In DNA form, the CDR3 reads TGTGCCAGCAGCTTGGGGGGAGACACCGGGGAGCTGTTTTTT. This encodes CASSLGGDTGELFF.

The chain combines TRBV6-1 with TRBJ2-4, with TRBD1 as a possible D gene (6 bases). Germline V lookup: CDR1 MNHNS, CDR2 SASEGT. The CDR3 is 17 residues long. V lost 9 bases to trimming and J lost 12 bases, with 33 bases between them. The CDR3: CASSPLGGVGGVGGQYF. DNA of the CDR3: TGTGCCAGTAGCCCCCTAGGGGGTGTAGGCGGAGTTGGGGGTCAGTACTTC.

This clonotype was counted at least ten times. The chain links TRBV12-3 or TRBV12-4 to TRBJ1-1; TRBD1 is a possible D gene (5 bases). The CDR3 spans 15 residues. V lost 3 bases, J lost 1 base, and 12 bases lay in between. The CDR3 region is CASSFLWGPNTEAFF. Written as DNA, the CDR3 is TGTGCCAGCAGTTTTCTCTGGGGCCCGAACACTGAAGCTTTCTTT.